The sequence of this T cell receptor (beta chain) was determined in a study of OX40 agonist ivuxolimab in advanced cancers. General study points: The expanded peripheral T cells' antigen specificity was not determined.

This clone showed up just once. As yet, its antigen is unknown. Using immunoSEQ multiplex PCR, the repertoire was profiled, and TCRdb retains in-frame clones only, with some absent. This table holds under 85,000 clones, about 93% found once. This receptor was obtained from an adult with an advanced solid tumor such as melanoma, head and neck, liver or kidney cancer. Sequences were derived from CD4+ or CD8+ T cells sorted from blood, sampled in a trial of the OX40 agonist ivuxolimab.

CDR3 sequence: CASNSGGAFSYEQYF. CDR3 in DNA: TGTGCCAGCAATAGCGGGGGGGCCTTCTCCTACGAGCAGTACTTC. The V and J genes are TRBV6-5 and TRBJ2-7; 11 nucleotides line up with TRBD2. Germline V CDR1 and CDR2: MNHEY, SVGAGI. The CDR3 totals 15 residues. V shed 7 bases and J 0 bases; nucleotides not matched to a gene: 5.